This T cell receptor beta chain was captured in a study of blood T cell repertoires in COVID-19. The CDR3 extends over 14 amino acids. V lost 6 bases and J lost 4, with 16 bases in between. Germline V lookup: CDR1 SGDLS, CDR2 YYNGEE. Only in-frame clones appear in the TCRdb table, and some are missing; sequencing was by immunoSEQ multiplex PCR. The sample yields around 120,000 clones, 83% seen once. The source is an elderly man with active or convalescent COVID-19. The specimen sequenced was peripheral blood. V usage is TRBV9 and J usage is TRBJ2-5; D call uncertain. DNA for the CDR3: TGTGCCAGCACCTGGCAGCGAACCCCAGAGACCCAGTACTTC. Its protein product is CASTWQRTPETQYF. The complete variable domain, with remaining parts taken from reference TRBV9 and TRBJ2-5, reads DSGVTQTPKHLITATGQRVTLRCSPRSGDLSVYWYQQSLDQGLQFLIQYYNGEERAKGNILERFSAQQFPDLHSELNLSSLELGDSALYFCASTWQRTPETQYFGPGTRLLVL.